Following are 31 T cell receptor beta chains from one sample sequenced in a study of persistence of HIV-infected CD4 T cells. This was the immunoSEQ version 4 assay in survey mode. Using immunoSEQ multiplex PCR, the repertoire was profiled, and TCRdb retains in-frame clones only, with some absent. The sample yields over 60,000 clones, approximately 75% seen once. Overlapping HIV-1 Gag 15-mer peptides at roughly 1 ug per peptide per mL were used. Sorted nonresponding memory CD4+ T cells were CD40L-negative, CD69-negative, CD45RO-high. These TCRs' antigens remain unknown. Sequencing used CD4+ T cells sorted from PBMCs after approximately 20-hour stimulation, obtained from a patient who received antiretroviral therapy. The receptors stem from an adult man with HIV who was CMV-seropositive.

The gene calls are TRBV5-5 and TRBJ2-6; the D is unclear. CDR1 is SGHKS, CDR2 YYEKEE, per germline (reference sequence). V shed 4 bases and J shed 0 bases, with 8 bases lying between them. The CDR3 extends over 15 amino acids. The CDR3 DNA reads as TGTGCCAGCAGCCCACATAGCTCTGGGGCCAACGTCCTGACTTTC. Its translation is CASSPHSSGANVLTF.

The chain recombines TRBV2 with TRBJ1-1; D is perhaps TRBD1 (5 bases). In germline, CDR1 is SNHLY, CDR2 FYNNEI. The CDR3 runs to 15 residues. Deletions cut 6 bases from V and 4 bases from J, with 18 bases between. The CDR3 here is CASSALSRDGTEAFF. CDR3 DNA sequence: TGTGCCAGCAGCGCTTTGTCCCGGGACGGCACTGAAGCTTTCTTT.

The chain is built from TRBV5-1 and TRBJ2-3; 8 bases agree with TRBD2. Losses at the gene ends were 5 bases for V and 0 bases for J; bases not matched to a gene: 8. The CDR3 length is 16 residues. Germline V lookup: CDR1 SGHRS, CDR2 YFSETQ. The CDR3 bases are TGCGCCAGCAGTCCCGGGAGGGGCGCAAGCACAGATACGCAGTATTTT. The encoded protein is CASSPGRGASTDTQYF.

This clone was counted only a few times. The rearrangement joins TRBV2 to TRBJ1-6, with TRBD1 matching over 10 bases. Trimming at V came to 6 bases and at J to 8 bases, leaving 7 bases not matched to a gene. The CDR3 length is 15 residues. CDR1 SNHLY and CDR2 FYNNEI come from the germline V gene. CDR3 amino acids: CASRRDRGFDSPLHF. For the CDR3, the DNA is TGTGCCAGCAGAAGGGACAGGGGTTTTGATTCACCCCTCCACTTT.

The genes are TRBV6-5 and TRBJ1-2; unclear D gene. V was trimmed by 4 bases and J by 7 bases, leaving 13 bases between them. The CDR3 covers 13 residues. Germline assignment: CDR1 MNHEY and CDR2 SVGAGI. CDR3 sequence: CASSSPAVSGYTF. The CDR3, as DNA: TGTGCCAGCAGTTCCCCAGCGGTCAGTGGCTACACCTTC.

The chain is built from TRBV9 and TRBJ1-1; perhaps TRBD1 as D (5 bases). V lost 0 bases, J lost 3 bases, and 15 bases lay in between. From germline, CDR1 is SGDLS and CDR2 YYNGEE. The CDR3 totals 16 residues. For the CDR3, the DNA is TGTGCCAGCAGCGTAGACCCCGACCGGGGGTACACTGAAGCTTTCTTT. Its protein is CASSVDPDRGYTEAFF.

V gene TRBV3-1 (or the pseudogene TRBV3-2) combines with J gene TRBJ1-1; D might be TRBD1 (6 bases). Germline V gives CDR1 LGHDT, CDR2 YNNKEL (reference sequence). The CDR3 totals 19 residues. With 4 bases removed from V and 5 bases from J, the gap between germline ends came to 29 bases. The CDR3 loop reads CASSPTAAELRKGHTEAFF. DNA for the CDR3: TGTGCCAGCAGCCCGACGGCGGCCGAACTAAGAAAGGGACATACTGAAGCTTTCTTT.

About this clone: The junction departs from the called germline gene at one end, perhaps through a read error. The CDR3 bases are TGCAGTGTTGGACAGAACACCGGGGAGCTGTTTTTT. It yields the protein CSVGQNTGELFF. The J gene is TRBJ2-2, the V gene TRBV29-1; tentatively, D is TRBD1 (5 bases). Germline V gene sequence: CDR1 SQVTM, CDR2 ANQGSEA. This CDR3 has 12 residues.

In the case of this clone: The same CDR3 can be traced to other DNA sequences in this sample. The chain uses TRBV18 and TRBJ1-1, with D perhaps matching TRBD1 (5 bases). Germline CDR1 is KGHSH and CDR2 is LQKENI. CDR3 length: 13 amino acids. The V and J ends lost 3 bases and 1 base respectively, with 6 bases between them. The CDR3 region is CASSPGQNTEAFF. The CDR3 DNA reads TGTGCCAGCTCACCCGGACAGAACACTGAAGCTTTCTTT.

The V call is TRBV3-1 (or the pseudogene TRBV3-2), the J call TRBJ2-1, with D possibly matching TRBD2 (6 bases). CDR1 and CDR2 from the germline V gene are LGHDT and YNNKEL (reference sequence). This CDR3 is 17 amino acids long. The V end lost 1 base, the J end lost 5 bases, and 18 bases lay between the germline ends. CDR3 coding DNA: TGTGCCAGCAGCCAAGTCCCGGGACTCCGCCCACACAATGAGCAGTTCTTC. Its translation: CASSQVPGLRPHNEQFF.

The count of this clone is one. J is TRBJ2-2 and V is TRBV5-6; no clear D gene. V was trimmed by 0 bases and J by 4 bases, leaving 13 bases between them. The CDR3 is made up of 16 amino acids. Germline CDR1 reads SGHDT; CDR2 reads YYEEEE. CDR3 region: CASSLVSPKGTGELFF. CDR3 in DNA: TGTGCCAGCAGCTTGGTCAGCCCTAAAGGCACCGGGGAGCTGTTTTTT.

The chain combines TRBV21-1 with TRBJ2-1; TRBD1 was called by the table and not checked on the DNA. TRBV21-1 is flagged as a pseudogene. The CDR3 sequence is 13 residues long. The CDR3 bases are TGTGCCAGGAATCAGGATCAGGGTACTGAGCAGTTCTTC. Its translation is CARNQDQGTEQFF.

The sample holds a few counts of this clone. The chain is built from TRBV28 and TRBJ1-2, with 9 bases matching TRBD1. The trim removed 4 bases at V and 4 bases at J, leaving 13 bases unmatched. CDR3 length: 17 amino acids. Germline lookup yields CDR1 MDHEN and CDR2 SYDVKM. As DNA, the CDR3 is TGTGCCAGCAGTTCGTTATTCCCGGGACAGGGATCCTATGGCTACACCTTC. Protein sequence: CASSSLFPGQGSYGYTF.

This clone was detected once. The CDR3 here is CASSLVGLGWNEQFF. The CDR3 region has the DNA TGTGCCAGCAGCCTGGTGGGGTTGGGATGGAATGAGCAGTTCTTC. J is TRBJ2-1 and V is TRBV4-2; D is undetermined. From germline, CDR1 is LGHNA and CDR2 YNFKEQ. This CDR3 region has 15 residues. Deletions cut 4 bases from V and 7 bases from J, with 17 bases between.

The V call is TRBV29-1, the J call TRBJ2-3, with 7 bases fitting TRBD2. V was clipped by 4 bases and J by 2 bases; unmatched bases: 3. Germline V gene sequence: CDR1 SQVTM, CDR2 ANQGSEA. CDR3 length equals 13 residues. The CDR3 here is CSVGGGLTDTQYF. CDR3 sequence (DNA): TGCAGCGTTGGGGGGGGTCTCACAGATACGCAGTATTTT.

In this sample, this clone turned up a few times. The rearrangement uses TRBV7-9 and TRBJ2-7; D might be TRBD1 (6 bases). The ends were cut back, 1 base at V and 2 bases at J, with 12 bases in the middle. The CDR3 runs to 15 residues. The V gene's germline CDR1 is SEHNR and CDR2 FQNEAQ (reference sequence). CDR3 coding DNA: TGTGCCAGCAGCTTAGGGCAGGGGCTAGCCTACGAGCAGTACTTC. The encoded protein is CASSLGQGLAYEQYF.

The chain links TRBV9 to TRBJ1-1, with D possibly TRBD1 on 6 matching bases. V was cut by 6 bases and J by 5 bases, with 23 bases left in between. The CDR3 totals 16 residues. The germline V gene has CDR1 SGDLS and CDR2 YYNGEE. For the CDR3, the DNA is TGTGCCAGCACGCGGGGGGACATAGGAGCGCGGACTGAAGCTTTCTTT. Translated: CASTRGDIGARTEAFF.

This clone was seen more than once but under ten times. The chain employs TRBV19 and TRBJ1-6; D remains ambiguous. This CDR3 comprises 13 residues. With 10 bases removed from V and 6 bases from J, the gap between germline ends came to 13 bases. From germline, CDR1 is LNHDA and CDR2 SQIVND (reference sequence). Here the CDR3 DNA reads TGTGCCACCCGGCGGAGGGCTAATTCACCCCTCCACTTT. Protein sequence: CATRRRANSPLHF.

This clone was seen a few times. This chain joins TRBV6-5 and TRBJ1-1, with D unclear. Germline V gene lookup returns CDR1 MNHEY and CDR2 SVGAGI. V gave up 4 bases and J gave up 5 bases, with 11 bases separating them. This CDR3 region has 13 residues. CDR3 residues: CASSSFQRTEAFF. CDR3 bases: TGTGCCAGCAGTTCATTTCAGAGAACTGAAGCTTTCTTT.

The rearrangement links TRBV7-6 to TRBJ2-3; no clear D. The V and J ends lost 4 bases and 0 bases respectively, with 11 bases between them. This CDR3 comprises 15 residues. Germline V gives CDR1 SGHVS, CDR2 FNYEAQ. The CDR3 coding sequence is TGTGCCAGCAGCTCCGGACGGTTGAGCACAGATACGCAGTATTTT. It yields the protein CASSSGRLSTDTQYF.

The chain uses TRBV20-1 and TRBJ1-5, with D unclear. From germline, CDR1 is DFQATT and CDR2 SNEGSKA (reference sequence). The CDR3 covers 10 residues. Trimming took 5 bases from V and 7 from J, leaving 6 bases between them. This CDR3 reads CSAGRQPQHF. CDR3 sequence (DNA): TGCAGTGCTGGACGGCAGCCCCAGCATTTT.

The genes are TRBV5-1 and TRBJ1-2, with D unclear. Per germline, CDR1 SGHRS and CDR2 YFSETQ. The CDR3 has 16 amino acids. V was shortened by 4 bases and J by 4 bases, with 20 bases between the two germline ends. This chain's CDR3 is CASSPSRGVKGYGYTF. The CDR3 DNA reads TGCGCCAGCAGCCCTTCGCGGGGAGTGAAGGGCTATGGCTACACCTTC. Full variable domain (outside the CDR3, taken from reference TRBV5-1 and TRBJ1-2): KAGVTQTPRYLIKTRGQQVTLSCSPISGHRSVSWYQQTPGQGLQFLFEYFSETQRNKGNFPGRFSGRQFSNSRSEMNVSTLELGDSALYLCASSPSRGVKGYGYTFGSGTRLTVV.

The V call is TRBV12-3 or TRBV12-4, the J call TRBJ1-1; D remains ambiguous. Trimming stripped 2 bases from V and 5 bases from J, with 9 bases between. The CDR3 extends over 13 amino acids. CDR3 amino acids: CASSLQWNTEAFF. The CDR3, as DNA: TGTGCCAGCAGTTTACAGTGGAATACTGAAGCTTTCTTT.

This clone showed up just once. The genes are TRBV5-1 and TRBJ2-7; 8 positions agree with TRBD1. The J segment lost 9 bases and the V segment lost 0 bases, leaving 11 bases of the junction unmatched. The CDR3 covers 15 residues. Germline-derived CDR1 and CDR2 are SGHRS and YFSETQ. Here the CDR3 DNA reads TGCGCCAGCAGCTTGGTTACCGGGACAGGCACCGCGCAGTACTTC. Translation gives CASSLVTGTGTAQYF.

This clone was observed a single time. The genes are TRBV29-1 and TRBJ2-7; weak D call: TRBD2 (6 bases). Per germline, CDR1 SQVTM and CDR2 ANQGSEA. The CDR3 runs 12 residues. The V and J ends lost 5 bases and 2 bases respectively, with 10 bases between them. The CDR3 region has the DNA TGCAGCGTTAGGAGGGGAACCTACGAGCAGTACTTC. The encoded protein is CSVRRGTYEQYF.

The rearrangement links TRBV12-3 or TRBV12-4 to TRBJ1-2, with TRBD1 as a possible D gene (5 bases). The CDR3 consists of 11 residues. The V and J ends lost 2 bases and 9 bases respectively, with 7 bases between them. The CDR3 DNA reads TGTGCCAGCAGTTTAAGGGGCAGCTACACCTTC. This codes for CASSLRGSYTF.

This clone was observed a few times. V is TRBV6-5 and J is TRBJ2-1, with 7 bases fitting TRBD1. The junction had 2 bases not matched to a gene; V was cut back by 2 bases and J by 4 bases. The CDR3 is 14 amino acids. Germline V CDR1 and CDR2: MNHEY, SVGAGI. Here the CDR3 reads CASSYGDSYNEQFF. CDR3 DNA: TGTGCCAGCAGTTACGGGGACAGTTACAATGAGCAGTTCTTC.

This rearrangement joins TRBV2 to TRBJ2-7; D might be TRBD1 or TRBD2, each matching 5 bases. Germline lookup yields CDR1 SNHLY and CDR2 FYNNEI. The CDR3 is made up of 17 amino acids. Trimming removed 4 bases from V and 3 bases from J, with 22 bases in between. CDR3: CASSGRGTLSQGYEQYF. In DNA form, the CDR3 reads TGTGCCAGCAGTGGCCGTGGGACCCTCAGTCAGGGCTACGAGCAGTACTTC.

The chain carries TRBV24-1 and TRBJ1-5; 8 bases align to TRBD1. Germline CDR1 and CDR2: KGHDR and SFDVKD. This CDR3 spans 15 amino acids. With V trimmed by 2 bases and J by 5 bases, 4 bases remained unmatched. The CDR3 here is CATSDSGQGHQPQHF. The CDR3 nucleotides read TGTGCCACCAGTGATTCTGGACAGGGACATCAGCCCCAGCATTTT.

This clone was seen a few times. This chain connects TRBV7-9 to TRBJ2-7; 7 bases align to TRBD1. Trimming cost V 5 bases and J 6 bases; bases outside gene matches: 7. CDR1 and CDR2 from the germline V gene are SEHNR and FQNEAQ (reference sequence). The CDR3 runs to 13 residues. The CDR3 region is CASSRTGVSEQYF. As DNA, the CDR3 is TGTGCCAGCAGCCGTACAGGGGTTAGCGAGCAGTACTTC.

The chain is built from TRBV3-1 (or the pseudogene TRBV3-2) and TRBJ1-2; 7 bases match TRBD1. Germline values: CDR1 LGHDT, CDR2 YNNKEL (reference sequence). V dropped 5 bases and J dropped 4; count of bases not matched to a gene: 7. CDR3 length equals 14 residues. The CDR3 loop reads CASSNRQGVYGYTF. The CDR3 region has the DNA TGTGCCAGCAGCAATCGACAGGGCGTCTATGGCTACACCTTC.